These 21 T cell receptor beta chains share one sample of origin, sequenced in a study of T cell responses to AZD1222 COVID-19 vaccine. The data were produced by immunoSEQ multiplex PCR, yet TCRdb's version contains in-frame clones alone and is incomplete. This sample has about 110,000 clones, with 89% found just once. The sequencing here drew on peripheral blood, taken on day 0 of AZD1222 vaccination. The receptors were gathered from an adult in good health.

The chain carries TRBV30 and TRBJ2-7; 10 nucleotides match TRBD2. CDR3 size: 15 residues. The germline V gene encodes CDR1 GTSNPN and CDR2 SVGIG (reference sequence). The V gene end was trimmed by 4 bases and the J gene end by 3 bases; junction bases not matched to a gene: 9. CDR3 residues: CAWTSGSLVSYEQYF. The DNA for the CDR3 is TGTGCCTGGACTAGCGGGAGTCTTGTAAGCTACGAGCAGTACTTC.

The chain couples TRBV2 to TRBJ1-5, with 7 bases identical to TRBD1. V lost 7 bases, J lost 6 bases, and 6 bases stayed unmatched. The CDR3 is 13 residues long. Germline lookup yields CDR1 SNHLY and CDR2 FYNNEI. CDR3 region: CASTPTGFQPQHF. The CDR3 nucleotides are TGTGCCAGCACACCGACAGGGTTTCAGCCCCAGCATTTT.

This clone showed up just once. This chain uses TRBV9 with TRBJ1-5; TRBD1 matches 7 bases. CDR1 SGDLS and CDR2 YYNGEE come from the germline V gene. Unmatched junction bases numbered 7, after V lost 4 bases and J lost 3 bases. The CDR3 totals 15 residues. For the CDR3, the DNA is TGTGCCAGCAGCCTCGCAGGGGGGGCCAATCAGCCCCAGCATTTT. Translating gives CASSLAGGANQPQHF.

Ten or more counts support this clone. The chain couples TRBV6-4 to TRBJ2-1; 8 bases fit TRBD1. CDR1 MRHNA and CDR2 SNTAGT come from the germline V gene. The V segment lost 6 bases and the J segment 9 bases; nucleotides outside the gene matches: 10. This CDR3 is 14 amino acids long. For the CDR3, the DNA is TGTGCCAGCAGATCGGACAGGGAAATTAGTGAGCAGTTCTTC. Translating gives CASRSDREISEQFF.

The rearrangement uses TRBV6-5 and TRBJ1-2; D not certain. Trimming stripped 6 bases from V and 4 bases from J, with 12 bases between. Per the germline V gene, CDR1 is MNHEY and CDR2 is SVGAGI. The length of the CDR3 is 13 residues. As DNA, the CDR3 is TGTGCCAGCAGGCTCCCCTCTGGCTATGGCTACACCTTC. Translating it yields CASRLPSGYGYTF.

Only one count was recorded for this clone. The J gene is TRBJ1-4, the V gene TRBV10-3; D remains ambiguous. The CDR3 is made up of 17 amino acids. V gave up 0 bases and J gave up 5 bases, with 16 bases separating them. Per germline, CDR1 ENHRY and CDR2 SYGVKD. The CDR3 reads CAISESSREGRNEKLFF. CDR3 sequence (DNA): TGTGCCATCAGTGAGTCCAGTAGGGAGGGAAGAAATGAAAAACTGTTTTTT.

The rearrangement uses TRBV6-6 and TRBJ1-6, with D tentatively TRBD1 (6 bases). Trimming shortened V by 5 bases and J by 7 bases, and 24 bases separated the two germline ends. Germline V gives CDR1 MNHNY, CDR2 SVGAGI (reference sequence). CDR3 length: 18 amino acids. The CDR3 DNA sequence: TGTGCCAGCAGTCCACGCTTGGAAAGAACAGGGAGGAATTCACCCCTCCACTTT. This encodes CASSPRLERTGRNSPLHF.

The chain carries TRBV11-2 and TRBJ2-2; D is perhaps TRBD2 (6 bases). The V end lost 4 bases, the J end lost 7 bases, and 25 bases lay between the germline ends. The CDR3 runs 18 residues. Germline CDR1 is SGHAT and CDR2 is FQNNGV. The CDR3 loop is CASSSVGTRSSGIGELFF. DNA for the CDR3: TGTGCCAGCAGCTCGGTGGGGACTCGGAGTAGCGGCATCGGGGAGCTGTTTTTT.

This chain uses TRBV4-3 with TRBJ1-1, with D possibly being TRBD1 (5 bases). Germline V gene sequence: CDR1 LGHNA, CDR2 YSLEER. This CDR3 has 13 amino acids. The V end lost 4 bases, the J end lost 7 bases, and 13 bases lay between the germline ends. CDR3 nucleotide sequence: TGCGCCAGCAGCCGAGGGACGGGATTTGAAGCTTTCTTT. As protein: CASSRGTGFEAFF.

The chain joins TRBV7-2 to TRBJ2-3; D is perhaps TRBD1 (6 bases). The V gene's germline CDR1 is SGHTA and CDR2 FQGNSA. The CDR3 has 13 residues. Between the trimmed V and J ends, which lost 4 bases and 6 bases, there was a span of 11 bases. CDR3 loop: CASSSGAPDTQYF. CDR3 nucleotides: TGTGCCAGCAGCTCAGGGGCCCCGGATACGCAGTATTTT.

The rearrangement links TRBV5-1 to TRBJ2-1; TRBD1 might be the D (5 bases). This CDR3 spans 14 amino acids. The V end lost 4 bases, the J end lost 10 bases, and 18 bases lay between the germline ends. CDR1 SGHRS and CDR2 YFSETQ come from the germline V gene. DNA of the CDR3: TGCGCCAGCAGCGCTGGGGCCGAATTCCAAGAGCAGTTCTTC. Residues: CASSAGAEFQEQFF.

This rearrangement joins TRBV2 to TRBJ2-3; no reliable D call. Trimming took off 4 bases at V and 0 bases at J, with 8 bases between the two ends. Germline CDR1 is SNHLY and CDR2 is FYNNEI. This CDR3 is built from 14 residues. The CDR3 here is CASSVAVSTDTQYF. CDR3 nucleotides: TGTGCCAGCAGTGTGGCAGTTAGCACAGATACGCAGTATTTT.

This clone was detected only once. The chain couples TRBV6-2 or TRBV6-3 to TRBJ1-2; D ambiguous. The CDR3 runs 13 residues. Germline-derived CDR1 and CDR2 are MNHEY and SVGEGT. V gave up 4 bases and J gave up 4 bases, with 10 bases separating them. The CDR3 loop is CASSSLGSYGYTF. In DNA form, the CDR3 reads TGTGCCAGCAGTTCGCTCGGAAGCTATGGCTACACCTTC.

The chain carries TRBV6-5 and TRBJ1-5; D might be TRBD1 (6 bases). Germline-derived CDR1 and CDR2 are MNHEY and SVGAGI. The CDR3 has 15 residues. The ends were cut back, 5 bases at V and 0 bases at J, with 11 bases in the middle. The CDR3 DNA follows: TGTGCCAGCAGTCGGGGGCTTGATAGCAATCAGCCCCAGCATTTT. Amino acid sequence: CASSRGLDSNQPQHF.

The rearrangement uses TRBV7-2 and TRBJ2-7; D is unclear. Germline CDR1 reads SGHTA; CDR2 reads FQGNSA. This CDR3 comprises 13 residues. V was trimmed by 4 bases and J by 3 bases, leaving 10 bases between them. CDR3 loop: CASSSDDGYEQYF. The CDR3 DNA reads as TGTGCCAGCAGCTCCGACGACGGCTACGAGCAGTACTTC.

The V gene is TRBV19, the J gene TRBJ1-1; 9 bases are shared with TRBD1. J lost 4 bases, V lost 4 bases, and 7 bases had no gene match. This CDR3 has 15 amino acids. Looked up from germline, CDR1 is LNHDA and CDR2 is SQIVND (reference sequence). CDR3 amino acids: CASSKPGQGITEAFF. The CDR3 bases are TGTGCCAGTAGTAAACCGGGACAGGGAATCACTGAAGCTTTCTTT.

This clone showed up just once. The chain couples TRBV20-1 to TRBJ2-1; D call uncertain. Germline V gene sequence: CDR1 DFQATT, CDR2 SNEGSKA (reference sequence). V was pared by 6 bases and J by 9 bases, with 12 bases between. There are 11 residues in the CDR3. The CDR3 sequence is CSAALELEQFF. The CDR3 DNA follows: TGCAGTGCCGCCCTAGAGCTTGAGCAGTTCTTC.

This chain connects TRBV10-1 to TRBJ2-7; TRBD2 matches 12 bases. The CDR3 spans 19 residues. V dropped 6 bases and J dropped 6; count of bases not matched to a gene: 21. CDR1 is WNHNN, CDR2 SYGVQD, per germline (reference sequence). In nucleotides, the CDR3 is TGCGCCAGCAGGACCTGGAGGCTAGCGGGAGGGCCAATAAGTCGCGAGCAGTACTTC. Its translation: CASRTWRLAGGPISREQYF.

The CDR3 DNA reads TGCGCCAGCAGCTCACGGGGGCCCCAGGGGAATGAGCAGTTCTTC. Protein: CASSSRGPQGNEQFF. This chain links TRBV4-3 with TRBJ2-1; either TRBD1 or TRBD2 may fit D (6 bases each). V was shortened by 5 bases and J by 7 bases, with 18 bases between the two germline ends. The CDR3 covers 15 residues. CDR1 is LGHNA, CDR2 YSLEER, per germline.

The genes are TRBV28 and TRBJ1-6; TRBD1 matches 9 bases. Germline CDR1 MDHEN, CDR2 SYDVKM. V lost 5 bases and J lost 9; bases outside the gene matches: 11. CDR3 length: 16 residues. This chain's CDR3 is CASSQDRGKLSSPLHF. The CDR3 region has the DNA TGTGCCAGCAGTCAGGACAGGGGTAAGCTTAGTTCACCCCTCCACTTT.

The rearrangement uses TRBV30 and TRBJ2-7, with D uncertain. The length of the CDR3 is 13 residues. Germline lookup yields CDR1 GTSNPN and CDR2 SVGIG (reference sequence). V dropped 8 bases and J dropped 1 base, with 15 bases sitting between them. CDR3 loop: CAIGAQGSYEQYF. The CDR3 region has the DNA TGTGCCATCGGAGCACAAGGGTCCTACGAGCAGTACTTC. The full variable domain, rest sourced from reference TRBV30 and TRBJ2-7, is SQTIHQWPATLVQPVGSPLSLECTVEGTSNPNLYWYRQAAGRGLQLLFYSVGIGQISSEVPQNLSASRPQDRQFILSSKKLLLSDSGFYLCAIGAQGSYEQYFGPGTRLTVT.